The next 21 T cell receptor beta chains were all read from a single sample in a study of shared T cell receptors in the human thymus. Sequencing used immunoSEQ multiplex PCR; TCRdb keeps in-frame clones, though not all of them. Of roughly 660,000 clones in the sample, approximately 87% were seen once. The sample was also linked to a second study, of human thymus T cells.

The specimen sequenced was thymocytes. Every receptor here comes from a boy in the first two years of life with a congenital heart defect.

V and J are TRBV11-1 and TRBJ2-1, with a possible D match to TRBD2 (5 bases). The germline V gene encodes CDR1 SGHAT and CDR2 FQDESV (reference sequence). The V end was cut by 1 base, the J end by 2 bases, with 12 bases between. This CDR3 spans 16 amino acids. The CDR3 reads CASSLGWRRPYNEQFF. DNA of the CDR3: TGTGCCAGCAGCTTAGGTTGGCGGAGGCCCTACAATGAGCAGTTCTTC.

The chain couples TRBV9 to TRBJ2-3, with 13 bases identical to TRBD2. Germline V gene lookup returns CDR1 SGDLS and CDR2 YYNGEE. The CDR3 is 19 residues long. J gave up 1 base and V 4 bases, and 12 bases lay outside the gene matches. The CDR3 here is CASSPQGLAGPGGTDTQYF. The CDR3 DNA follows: TGTGCCAGCAGCCCCCAGGGACTAGCGGGACCGGGTGGCACAGATACGCAGTATTTT.

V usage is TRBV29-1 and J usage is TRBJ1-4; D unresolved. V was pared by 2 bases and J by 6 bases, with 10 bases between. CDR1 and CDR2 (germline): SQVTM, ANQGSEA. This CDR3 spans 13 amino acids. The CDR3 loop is CSVEPVTDEKLFF. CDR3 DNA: TGCAGCGTTGAACCGGTAACAGATGAAAAACTGTTTTTT.

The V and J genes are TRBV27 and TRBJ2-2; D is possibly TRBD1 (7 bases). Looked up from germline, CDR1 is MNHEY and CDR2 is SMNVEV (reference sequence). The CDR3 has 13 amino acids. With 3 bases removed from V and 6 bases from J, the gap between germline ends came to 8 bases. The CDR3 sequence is CASSFRGAGELFF. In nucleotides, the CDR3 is TGTGCCAGCAGTTTCAGGGGGGCCGGGGAGCTGTTTTTT.

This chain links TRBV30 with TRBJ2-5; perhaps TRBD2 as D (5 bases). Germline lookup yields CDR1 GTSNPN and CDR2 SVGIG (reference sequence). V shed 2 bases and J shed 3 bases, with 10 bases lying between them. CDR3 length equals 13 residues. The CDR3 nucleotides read TGTGCCTGGAGTCCCGGGGTCAAAGAGACCCAGTACTTC. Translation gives CAWSPGVKETQYF.

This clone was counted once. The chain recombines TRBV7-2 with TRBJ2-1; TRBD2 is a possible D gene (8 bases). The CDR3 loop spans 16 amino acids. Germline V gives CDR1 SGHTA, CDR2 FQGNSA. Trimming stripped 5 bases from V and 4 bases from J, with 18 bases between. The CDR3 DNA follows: TGTGCCAGCAGCCTCCAGCGGGGGACAGATTACAATGAGCAGTTCTTC. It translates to CASSLQRGTDYNEQFF.

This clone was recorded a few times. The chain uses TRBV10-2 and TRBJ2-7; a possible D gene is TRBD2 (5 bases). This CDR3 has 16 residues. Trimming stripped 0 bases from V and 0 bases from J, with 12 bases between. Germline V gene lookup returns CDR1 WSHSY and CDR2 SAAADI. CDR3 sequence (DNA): TGCGCCAGCAGTGAGTCGATGGCGGCGGGCTCCTACGAGCAGTACTTC. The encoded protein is CASSESMAAGSYEQYF.

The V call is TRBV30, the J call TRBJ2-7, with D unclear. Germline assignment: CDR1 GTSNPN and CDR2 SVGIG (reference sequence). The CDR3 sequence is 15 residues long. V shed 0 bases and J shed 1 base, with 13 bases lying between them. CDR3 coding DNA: TGTGCCTGGAGTGTACCTCAGGCCGGTTCCTACGAGCAGTACTTC. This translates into CAWSVPQAGSYEQYF.

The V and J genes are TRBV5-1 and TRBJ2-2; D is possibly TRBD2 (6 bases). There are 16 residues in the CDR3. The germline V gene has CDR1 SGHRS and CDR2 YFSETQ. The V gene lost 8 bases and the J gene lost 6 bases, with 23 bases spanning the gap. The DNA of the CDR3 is TGCGCCAGTCATACCGGGGAGGACCAAGGGGCCGGGGAGCTGTTTTTT. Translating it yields CASHTGEDQGAGELFF.

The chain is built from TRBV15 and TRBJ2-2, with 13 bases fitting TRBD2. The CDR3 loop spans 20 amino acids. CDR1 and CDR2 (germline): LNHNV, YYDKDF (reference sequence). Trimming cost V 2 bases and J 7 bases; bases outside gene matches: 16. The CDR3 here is CATSRLGPGLAGLSGGELFF. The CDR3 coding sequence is TGTGCCACCAGCAGACTGGGCCCGGGACTAGCGGGATTGTCTGGCGGGGAGCTGTTTTTT.

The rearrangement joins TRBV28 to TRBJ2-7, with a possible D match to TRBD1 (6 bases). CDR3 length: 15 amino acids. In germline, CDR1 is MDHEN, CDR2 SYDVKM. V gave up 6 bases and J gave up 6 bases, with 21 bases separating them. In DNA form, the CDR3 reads TGTGCCAGCAGCCGACAGGCACGCTTCAATCCCGAGCAGTACTTC. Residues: CASSRQARFNPEQYF.

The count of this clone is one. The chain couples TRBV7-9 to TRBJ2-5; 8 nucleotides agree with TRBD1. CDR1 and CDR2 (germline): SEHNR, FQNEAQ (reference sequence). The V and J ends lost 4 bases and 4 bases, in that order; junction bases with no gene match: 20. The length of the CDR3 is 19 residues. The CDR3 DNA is TGTGCCAGCAGCTCACTACCCAATCCGGAGACAGGGGAACGAGAGACCCAGTACTTC. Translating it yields CASSSLPNPETGERETQYF.

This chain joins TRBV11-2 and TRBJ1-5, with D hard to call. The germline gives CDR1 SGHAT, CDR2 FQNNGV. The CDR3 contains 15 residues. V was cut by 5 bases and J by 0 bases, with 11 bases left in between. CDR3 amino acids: CASSQAGGSNQPQHF. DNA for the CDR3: TGTGCCAGCAGCCAGGCGGGCGGTAGCAATCAGCCCCAGCATTTT.

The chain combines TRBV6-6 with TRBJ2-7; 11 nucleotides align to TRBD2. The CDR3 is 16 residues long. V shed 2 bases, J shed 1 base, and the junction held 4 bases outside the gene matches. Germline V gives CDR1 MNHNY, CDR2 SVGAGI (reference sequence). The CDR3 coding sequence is TGTGCCAGCAGTTACGGGGGGACTAGCGGTTCCTACGAGCAGTACTTC. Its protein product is CASSYGGTSGSYEQYF.

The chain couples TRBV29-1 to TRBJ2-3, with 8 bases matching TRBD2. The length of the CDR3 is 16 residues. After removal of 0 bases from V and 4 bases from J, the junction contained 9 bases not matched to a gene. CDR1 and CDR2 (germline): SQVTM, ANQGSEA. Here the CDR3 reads CSVEDITGRASDTQYF. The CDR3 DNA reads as TGCAGCGTTGAAGATATTACCGGGAGGGCCTCAGATACGCAGTATTTT.

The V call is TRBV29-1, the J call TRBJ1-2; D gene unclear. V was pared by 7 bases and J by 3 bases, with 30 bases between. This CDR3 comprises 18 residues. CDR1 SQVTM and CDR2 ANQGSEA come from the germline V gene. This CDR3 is CSDKGVAGGNPSYYGYTF. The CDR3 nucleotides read TGCAGCGACAAAGGCGTGGCTGGAGGGAATCCATCTTACTATGGCTACACCTTC.

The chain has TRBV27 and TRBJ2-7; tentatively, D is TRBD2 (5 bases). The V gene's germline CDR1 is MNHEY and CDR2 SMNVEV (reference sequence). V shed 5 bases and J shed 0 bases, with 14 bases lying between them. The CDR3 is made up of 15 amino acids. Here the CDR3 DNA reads TGTGCCAGCAGTGCAGGACGGAGGCGCTCCTACGAGCAGTACTTC. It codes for CASSAGRRRSYEQYF.

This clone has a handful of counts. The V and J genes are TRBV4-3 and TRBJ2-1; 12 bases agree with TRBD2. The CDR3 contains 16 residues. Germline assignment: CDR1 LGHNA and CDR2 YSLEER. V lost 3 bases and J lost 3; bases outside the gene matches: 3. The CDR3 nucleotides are TGCGCCAGCAGCCACACTAGCGGGAGGCTCTACAATGAGCAGTTCTTC. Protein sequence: CASSHTSGRLYNEQFF.

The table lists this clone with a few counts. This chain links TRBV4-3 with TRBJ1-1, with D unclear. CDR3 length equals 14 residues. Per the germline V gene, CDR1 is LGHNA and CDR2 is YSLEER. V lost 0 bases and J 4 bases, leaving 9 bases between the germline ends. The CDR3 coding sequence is TGCGCCAGCAGCCAAGAAGCGGGGTCCACTGAAGCTTTCTTT. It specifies CASSQEAGSTEAFF.

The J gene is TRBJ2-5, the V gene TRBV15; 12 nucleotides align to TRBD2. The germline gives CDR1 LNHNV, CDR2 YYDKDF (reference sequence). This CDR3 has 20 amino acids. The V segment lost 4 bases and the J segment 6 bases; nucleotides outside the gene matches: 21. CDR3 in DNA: TGTGCCACCAGCACCCACCTATCTAGCGGGAGGGAACCACCTACAAAGACCCAGTACTTC. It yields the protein CATSTHLSSGREPPTKTQYF.

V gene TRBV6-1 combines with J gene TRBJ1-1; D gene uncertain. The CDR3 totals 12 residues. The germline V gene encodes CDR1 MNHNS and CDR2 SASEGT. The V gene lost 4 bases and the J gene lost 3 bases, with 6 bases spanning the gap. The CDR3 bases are TGTGCCAGCAGTGTAGAGGACACTGAAGCTTTCTTT. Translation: CASSVEDTEAFF.